Sequencing of this TCR beta chain was carried out in a study of memory CD4+ T cells and cytomegalovirus serostatus. The CDR3 covers 15 residues. After removal of 2 bases from V and 1 base from J, the junction contained 3 bases not matched to a gene. Germline loops: CDR1 SNHLY, CDR2 FYNNEI. Single viable CD3+CD4+CD8-CD45RO+ cells were sorted as the memory CD4+ T cells. Profiling relied on immunoSEQ multiplex PCR, and the TCRdb table lists in-frame clones only, not all of them. The sample yields more than 50,000 clones, approximately 78% seen once. The V call is TRBV2, the J call TRBJ2-3; 7 bases fit TRBD1. Sequenced material: memory CD4+ T cells from blood. This clonotype originated in an adult in good health and CMV-seronegative. CDR3 amino acids: CASSEMGTGTDTQYF. The CDR3 coding sequence is TGTGCCAGCAGTGAAATGGGGACAGGCACAGATACGCAGTATTTT.